The T cell receptor (beta chain) described here comes from a study of cytomegalovirus exposure and HLA in healthy donors. The wider study: Counted in an early data release were 75 million to 85 million unique TCRs from HLA-typed donors.

Everyone who donated was a healthy bone marrow donor. The PCR used 60 Vbeta and 13 Jbeta primers. Repertoires were generated with immunoSEQ multiplex PCR, while TCRdb's copy carries only in-frame clones and drops some. The sample carries under 200,000 clones, roughly 85% recorded once. The germline gives CDR1 SGHRS, CDR2 YFSETQ. The CDR3 consists of 12 residues. V was trimmed by 4 bases and J by 0 bases, leaving 4 bases between them. This clone was counted only a few times. The rearrangement joins TRBV5-1 to TRBJ2-5; D gene ambiguous. The TCR sequence derives from a woman aged 40 to 50 in good health and CMV-seronegative. The specimen sequenced was PBMCs. The CDR3 protein is CASSLYQETQYF. In nucleotides, the CDR3 is TGCGCCAGCAGCCTGTACCAAGAGACCCAGTACTTC.